This T cell receptor beta chain was obtained from a study of T cell repertoires in ileal Crohn's disease. Assay used: immunoSEQ multiplex PCR; TCRdb lists only in-frame clones, some missing. In the table there are about 16,000 clones, 70% to 90% of which are singletons. Germline V gene sequence: CDR1 SGHRS, CDR2 YFSETQ. V was cut by 0 bases and J by 4 bases, with 10 bases left in between. The CDR3 is 14 residues long. The sequencing sample was made of ileal tissue. The V gene is TRBV5-1, the J gene TRBJ2-5; D might be TRBD2 (6 bases). The origin of this receptor is an adult with Crohn's disease. The chain's CDR3 is CASSLEQRVETQYF. The DNA of the CDR3 is TGCGCCAGCAGCTTGGAACAGCGGGTAGAGACCCAGTACTTC. Together with reference TRBV5-1 and TRBJ2-5, the CDR3 gives the full variable domain: KAGVTQTPRYLIKTRGQQVTLSCSPISGHRSVSWYQQTPGQGLQFLFEYFSETQRNKGNFPGRFSGRQFSNSRSEMNVSTLELGDSALYLCASSLEQRVETQYFGPGTRLLVL.